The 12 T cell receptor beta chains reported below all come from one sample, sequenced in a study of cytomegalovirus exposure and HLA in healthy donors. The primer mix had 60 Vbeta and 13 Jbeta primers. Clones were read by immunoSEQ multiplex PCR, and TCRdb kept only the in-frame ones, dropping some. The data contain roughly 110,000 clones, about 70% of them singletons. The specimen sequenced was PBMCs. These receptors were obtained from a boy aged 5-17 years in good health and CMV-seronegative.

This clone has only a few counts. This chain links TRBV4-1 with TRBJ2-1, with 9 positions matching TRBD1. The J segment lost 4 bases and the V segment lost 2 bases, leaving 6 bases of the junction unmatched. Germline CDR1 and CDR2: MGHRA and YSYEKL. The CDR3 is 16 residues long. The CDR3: CASSQKEDRGYNEQFF. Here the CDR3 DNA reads TGCGCCAGCAGCCAAAAGGAGGACAGGGGTTACAATGAGCAGTTCTTC.

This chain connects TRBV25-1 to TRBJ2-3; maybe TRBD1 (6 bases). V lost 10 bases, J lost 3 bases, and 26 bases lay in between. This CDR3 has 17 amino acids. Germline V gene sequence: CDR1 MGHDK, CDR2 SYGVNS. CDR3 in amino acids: CATYLSITRGWTDTQYF. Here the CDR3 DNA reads TGTGCCACCTATTTATCAATCACGAGGGGGTGGACAGATACGCAGTATTTT.

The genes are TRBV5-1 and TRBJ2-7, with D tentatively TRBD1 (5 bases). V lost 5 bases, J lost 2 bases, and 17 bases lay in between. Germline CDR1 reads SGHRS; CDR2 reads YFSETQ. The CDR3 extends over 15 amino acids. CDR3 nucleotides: TGCGCCAGCAGTTTCGCCCAGGGTTCGACCTACGAGCAGTACTTC. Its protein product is CASSFAQGSTYEQYF.

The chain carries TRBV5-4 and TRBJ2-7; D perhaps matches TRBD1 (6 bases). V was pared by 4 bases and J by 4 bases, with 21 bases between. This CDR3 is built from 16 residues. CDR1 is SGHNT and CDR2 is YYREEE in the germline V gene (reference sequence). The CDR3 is CASSPTSGVGPYEQYF. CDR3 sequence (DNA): TGTGCCAGCAGCCCTACTTCAGGGGTGGGGCCGTACGAGCAGTACTTC.

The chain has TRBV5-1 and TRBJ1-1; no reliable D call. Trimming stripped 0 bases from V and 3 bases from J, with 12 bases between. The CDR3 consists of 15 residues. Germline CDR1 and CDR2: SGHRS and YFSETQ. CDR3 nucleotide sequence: TGCGCCAGCAGCTTGGCCCCGGGAAGTTACACTGAAGCTTTCTTT. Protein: CASSLAPGSYTEAFF.

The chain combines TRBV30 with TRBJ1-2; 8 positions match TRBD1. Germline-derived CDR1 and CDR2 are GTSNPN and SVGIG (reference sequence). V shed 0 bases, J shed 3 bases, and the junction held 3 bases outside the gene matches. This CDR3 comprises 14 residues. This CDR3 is CAWSVGTGYYGYTF. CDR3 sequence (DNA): TGTGCCTGGAGTGTGGGGACAGGCTACTATGGCTACACCTTC.

The CDR3 sequence: CASSDRDQPQHF. For the CDR3, the DNA is TGCGCCAGCAGTGACAGGGATCAGCCCCAGCATTTT. This sequence joins TRBV10-2 and TRBJ1-5; tentative D call: TRBD1 (5 bases). The CDR3 has 12 residues. Germline V lookup: CDR1 WSHSY, CDR2 SAAADI. V shed 3 bases and J shed 5 bases, with 5 bases lying between them.

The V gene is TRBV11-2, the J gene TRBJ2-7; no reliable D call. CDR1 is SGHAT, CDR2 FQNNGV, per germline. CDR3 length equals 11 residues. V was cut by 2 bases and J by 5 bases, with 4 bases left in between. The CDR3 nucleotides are TGTGCCAGCAGCTTAACGGACGAGCAGTACTTC. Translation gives CASSLTDEQYF.

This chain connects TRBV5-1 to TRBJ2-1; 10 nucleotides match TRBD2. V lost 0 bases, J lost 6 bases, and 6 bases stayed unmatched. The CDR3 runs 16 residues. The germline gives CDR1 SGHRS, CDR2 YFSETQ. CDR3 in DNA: TGCGCCAGCAGCTTGGGCTCCGGACTAGCGGTCAATGAGCAGTTCTTC. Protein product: CASSLGSGLAVNEQFF.

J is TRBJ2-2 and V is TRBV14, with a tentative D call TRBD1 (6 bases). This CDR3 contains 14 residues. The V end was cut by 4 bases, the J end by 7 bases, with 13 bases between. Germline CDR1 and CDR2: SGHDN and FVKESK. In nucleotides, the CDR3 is TGTGCCAGCAGCCGGCGAGCAGGGGTCGGGGAGCTGTTTTTT. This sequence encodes CASSRRAGVGELFF.

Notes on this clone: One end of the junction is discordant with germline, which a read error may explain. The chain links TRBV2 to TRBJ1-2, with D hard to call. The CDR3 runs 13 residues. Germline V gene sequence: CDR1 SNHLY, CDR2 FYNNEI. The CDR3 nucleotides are TGTGCCAGCAGAGAAGGATTGGCCTATGGCTACACCTTC. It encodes CASREGLAYGYTF.

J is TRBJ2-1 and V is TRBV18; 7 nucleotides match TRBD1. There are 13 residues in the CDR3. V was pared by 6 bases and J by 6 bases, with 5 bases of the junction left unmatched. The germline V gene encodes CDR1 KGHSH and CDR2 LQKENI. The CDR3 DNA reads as TGTGCCAGCTCTGGGACAGCCGGCAATGAGCAGTTCTTC. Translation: CASSGTAGNEQFF.